The subject of this entry is one T cell receptor (beta chain). The sample originates from a study of shared clonotypes between healthy human individuals. Produced via immunoSEQ multiplex PCR; TCRdb's table is partial and in-frame only. The sample yields about 990,000 clones, about 80% seen once. CDR3 length: 19 amino acids. Germline lookup yields CDR1 SEHNR and CDR2 FQNEAQ (reference sequence). Unmatched junction bases numbered 8, after V lost 1 base and J lost 0 bases. This receptor was obtained from a man younger than 30 in good health. Some clones in this sample may be carry-over from other donors' samples. J is TRBJ2-6 and V is TRBV7-9; the match to TRBD2 covers 8 bases. The sample taken for sequencing was memory CD4+ T cells from PBMCs. Subset in this sample: CD45RA-negative fraction. CDR3 DNA: TGTGCCAGCAGCTTAGTTGCCGGGAGGGGAATCTCTGGGGCCAACGTCCTGACTTTC. It codes for CASSLVAGRGISGANVLTF. The variable domain in full, with the rest retrieved from reference TRBV7-9 and TRBJ2-6, is DTGVSQNPRHKITKRGQNVTFRCDPISEHNRLYWYRQTLGQGPEFLTYFQNEAQLEKSRLLSDRFSAERPKGSFSTLEIQRTEQGDSAMYLCASSLVAGRGISGANVLTFGAGSRLTVL.